These 27 T cell receptor beta chains share one sample of origin, sequenced in a study of cytomegalovirus exposure and HLA in healthy donors. PCR employed 60 Vbeta and 13 Jbeta primers. TCRdb's table, derived via immunoSEQ multiplex PCR, lists solely in-frame clones and lacks some. The profile covers approximately 160,000 clones, with over 60% appearing a single time and less than 1% taken by the ten largest. The sequencing input was PBMCs. These receptors all come from a female donor in good health and CMV-seronegative.

The chain recombines TRBV11-1 with TRBJ1-2, with 7 positions matching TRBD1. The CDR3 sequence is 14 residues long. Trimming took 4 bases from V and 4 from J; bases not matched to a gene: 6. Germline V gene sequence: CDR1 SGHAT, CDR2 FQDESV (reference sequence). CDR3 protein: CASSSQGEVYGYTF. The CDR3, as DNA: TGTGCCAGCAGCTCCCAGGGGGAAGTCTATGGCTACACCTTC.

This clone was counted between two and nine times. V is TRBV4-2 and J is TRBJ2-3; 9 nucleotides align to TRBD2. The length of the CDR3 is 16 residues. J lost 3 bases, V lost 4 bases, and 8 bases had no gene match. Per germline, CDR1 LGHNA and CDR2 YNFKEQ. CDR3 DNA: TGTGCCAGCAGCCTCAACAGCGGGGGGAAAACAGATACGCAGTATTTT. Translated, it gives CASSLNSGGKTDTQYF.

The chain is built from TRBV2 and TRBJ2-3; 9 bases line up with TRBD2. Germline V gene lookup returns CDR1 SNHLY and CDR2 FYNNEI. This CDR3 is 16 amino acids long. V was clipped by 6 bases and J by 4 bases; unmatched bases: 11. The CDR3 loop reads CASRREGSGGADTQYF. CDR3 nucleotides: TGTGCCAGCAGGCGGGAGGGTAGCGGGGGCGCAGATACGCAGTATTTT.

The gene calls are TRBV6-5 and TRBJ2-5; TRBD1 matches 8 bases. The J call may be mistaken, given a closer DNA end match to TRBJ2-7. The CDR3 has 15 amino acids. Germline-derived CDR1 and CDR2 are MNHEY and SVGAGI. The CDR3 reads CASSYSTGGSYEQYF. In nucleotides, the CDR3 is TGTGCCAGCAGTTACTCCACAGGGGGTTCCTACGAGCAGTACTTC.

The J gene is TRBJ2-3, the V gene TRBV28; D gene unclear. With 10 bases removed from V and 0 bases from J, the gap between germline ends came to 8 bases. The CDR3 runs 12 residues. The V gene's germline CDR1 is MDHEN and CDR2 SYDVKM. This chain's CDR3 is CATDGSTDTQYF. CDR3 DNA sequence: TGTGCCACCGACGGGAGCACAGATACGCAGTATTTT. The full variable domain, with the rest looked up from reference TRBV28 and TRBJ2-3, is DVKVTQSSRYLVKRTGEKVFLECVQDMDHENMFWYRQDPGLGLRLIYFSYDVKMKEKGDIPEGYSVSREKKERFSLILESASTNQTSMYLCATDGSTDTQYFGPGTRLTVL.

The chain recombines TRBV9 with TRBJ1-3; tentative D call: TRBD1 (5 bases). The CDR3 has 15 amino acids. V lost 1 base to trimming and J lost 4 bases, with 12 bases between them. CDR1 is SGDLS and CDR2 is YYNGEE in the germline V gene. CDR3 in amino acids: CASSVSGIRGNTIYF. The CDR3 DNA is TGTGCCAGCAGCGTATCAGGGATTCGCGGAAACACCATATATTTT.

The rearrangement uses TRBV5-4 and TRBJ1-2; 9 bases agree with TRBD1. In germline, CDR1 is SGHNT, CDR2 YYREEE (reference sequence). This CDR3 region has 15 residues. Trimming removed 6 bases from V and 3 bases from J; junction bases left unmatched: 9. The CDR3 coding sequence is TGTGCCAGCATCCTTGAGGGACAGGGCTACTATGGCTACACCTTC. Translated: CASILEGQGYYGYTF.

This chain joins TRBV5-1 and TRBJ2-5; TRBD2 agrees at 7 bases. CDR3 size: 13 residues. In germline, CDR1 is SGHRS, CDR2 YFSETQ. The V gene end was trimmed by 4 bases and the J gene end by 5 bases; junction bases not matched to a gene: 5. The DNA for the CDR3 is TGCGCCAGCAGCCTCCCCGGGGGGGAGACCCAGTACTTC. This gives the protein CASSLPGGETQYF.

A few counts support this clone. This rearrangement joins TRBV5-5 to TRBJ2-2; 7 bases agree with TRBD1. Germline V lookup: CDR1 SGHKS, CDR2 YYEKEE (reference sequence). V dropped 2 bases and J dropped 2; count of bases not matched to a gene: 3. The CDR3 totals 15 residues. The CDR3 protein is CASSFGTDNTGELFF. The CDR3 DNA sequence: TGTGCCAGCAGCTTTGGGACAGATAACACCGGGGAGCTGTTTTTT.

A word on this clone: The same CDR3 can be traced to other DNA sequences in this sample. The genes are TRBV5-4 and TRBJ2-7; tentative D call: TRBD1 (5 bases). Germline CDR1 is SGHNT and CDR2 is YYREEE (reference sequence). The CDR3 sequence is 14 residues long. The V end lost 4 bases, the J end lost 8 bases, and 19 bases lay between the germline ends. The CDR3 nucleotides read TGTGCCAGCAGCACAACAGGAGCTGAATGGAAGCAGTACTTC. Its protein product is CASSTTGAEWKQYF. The variable domain in full, completed from reference TRBV5-4 and TRBJ2-7, reads ETGVTQSPTHLIKTRGQQVTLRCSSQSGHNTVSWYQQALGQGPQFIFQYYREEENGRGNFPPRFSGLQFPNYSSELNVNALELDDSALYLCASSTTGAEWKQYFGPGTRLTVT.

As regards this clone: The same CDR3 can be traced to other DNA sequences in this sample. This chain links TRBV6-1 with TRBJ2-7; perhaps TRBD1 as D (5 bases). The CDR3 consists of 16 residues. Trimming removed 2 bases at V and 7 bases at J, with 21 bases between. Germline values: CDR1 MNHNS, CDR2 SASEGT. The CDR3: CASSEPRGRKVQEQYF. In DNA, the CDR3 is TGTGCCAGCAGTGAACCTAGGGGCAGGAAAGTTCAAGAGCAGTACTTC.

The chain employs TRBV6-5 and TRBJ2-3; the D is unclear. Trimming removed 2 bases from V and 7 bases from J, with 7 bases in between. Germline V CDR1 and CDR2: MNHEY, SVGAGI. The CDR3 covers 12 residues. CDR3 sequence (DNA): TGTGCCAGCAGTTACAACTCGAATACGCAGTATTTT. Amino acids: CASSYNSNTQYF.

This chain uses TRBV5-6 with TRBJ1-5; the D is unclear. Between the trimmed V and J ends, which lost 0 bases and 9 bases, there was a span of 7 bases. Germline CDR1 SGHDT, CDR2 YYEEEE. This CDR3 has 12 amino acids. For the CDR3, the DNA is TGTGCCAGCAGCTTGGCCCCCGGGCCCCAGCATTTT. This encodes CASSLAPGPQHF.

V gene TRBV5-4 combines with J gene TRBJ2-1; 11 nucleotides match TRBD1. The CDR3 has 15 amino acids. Germline lookup yields CDR1 SGHNT and CDR2 YYREEE (reference sequence). V was clipped by 2 bases and J by 4 bases; unmatched bases: 2. CDR3 sequence: CASSFRDRGYNEQFF. The CDR3 nucleotides read TGTGCCAGCAGCTTTAGGGACAGGGGGTACAATGAGCAGTTCTTC.

This CDR3 is CASSKTGETYEQYF. CDR3 nucleotides: TGTGCCAGCAGCAAGACAGGGGAGACCTACGAGCAGTACTTC. This chain connects TRBV7-9 to TRBJ2-7, with 8 bases fitting TRBD1. The CDR3 loop spans 14 amino acids. The germline gives CDR1 SEHNR, CDR2 FQNEAQ (reference sequence). Unmatched junction bases numbered 5, after V lost 5 bases and J lost 2 bases. Full variable domain (remainder filled in from reference TRBV7-9 and TRBJ2-7): DTGVSQNPRHKITKRGQNVTFRCDPISEHNRLYWYRQTLGQGPEFLTYFQNEAQLEKSRLLSDRFSAERPKGSFSTLEIQRTEQGDSAMYLCASSKTGETYEQYFGPGTRLTVT.

This clone appeared a few times. V is TRBV14 and J is TRBJ2-3, with 8 bases aligning to TRBD1. The CDR3 is made up of 16 amino acids. V lost 4 bases, J lost 0 bases, and 6 bases stayed unmatched. The germline V gene encodes CDR1 SGHDN and CDR2 FVKESK. CDR3 nucleotide sequence: TGTGCCAGCAGCCCTTTACAGGGGGGAAGCACAGATACGCAGTATTTT. It translates to CASSPLQGGSTDTQYF.

The chain links TRBV6-4 to TRBJ1-5, with 9 positions matching TRBD1. Germline assignment: CDR1 MRHNA and CDR2 SNTAGT. The CDR3 loop spans 19 amino acids. V trimming: 8 bases; J trimming: 5 bases; junction bases outside the gene matches: 22. DNA for the CDR3: TGTGCCAGCCTTGGGAGTAGGGACAGGGATAGAATGTTTGATCAGCCCCAGCATTTT. Its protein is CASLGSRDRDRMFDQPQHF.

This chain uses TRBV19 with TRBJ2-7, with D perhaps TRBD1 (6 bases). CDR1 is LNHDA and CDR2 is SQIVND in the germline V gene (reference sequence). V gave up 5 bases and J gave up 7 bases, with 21 bases separating them. This CDR3 region has 15 residues. The CDR3 nucleotides read TGTGCCAGTAGTGTCGCAGGGGTAGGGACGGGGGAGCAGTACTTC. Its translation is CASSVAGVGTGEQYF.

This rearrangement joins TRBV21-1 to TRBJ2-5; the D segment call TRBD2 is taken from the table without a DNA check. TRBV21-1 is an annotated pseudogene. The CDR3 length is 15 residues. The DNA of the CDR3 is TGTGCCAGCAGCAAAGTTACTAAGCCTCAAGAGACCCAGTACTTC. Translation: CASSKVTKPQETQYF.

The genes are TRBV18 and TRBJ2-1; 9 bases match TRBD2. Germline CDR1 and CDR2: KGHSH and LQKENI. This CDR3 spans 16 amino acids. Trimming at V came to 4 bases and at J to 14 bases, leaving 18 bases not matched to a gene. CDR3 residues: CASSLYTGTSLEGEFF. The DNA for the CDR3 is TGTGCCAGCTCACTCTATACCGGGACTAGCCTCGAGGGGGAGTTCTTC.

This sequence joins TRBV25-1 and TRBJ2-5; D call uncertain. The germline CDR1 and CDR2 sequences are MGHDK and SYGVNS. The length of the CDR3 is 15 residues. Trimming pared 2 bases from V and 0 bases from J, leaving 10 bases between. Written as DNA, the CDR3 is TGTGCCAGCAGTGAACCCCGACTCCACCAAGAGACCCAGTACTTC. This sequence encodes CASSEPRLHQETQYF.

In nucleotides, the CDR3 is TGCAGCATCGTCCGGGATAACGGCTATGGCTACACCTTC. Encoded protein: CSIVRDNGYGYTF. J is TRBJ1-2 and V is TRBV29-1; the D is unclear. The germline CDR1 and CDR2 sequences are SQVTM and ANQGSEA. V was clipped by 8 bases and J by 4 bases, with 17 bases between them. The CDR3 is made up of 13 amino acids.

V gene TRBV27 combines with J gene TRBJ2-3; TRBD2 matches at 16 bases. CDR1 and CDR2 (germline): MNHEY, SMNVEV (reference sequence). The ends lost 4 bases at V and 12 bases at J; junction bases unmatched: 16. CDR3 length: 18 residues. CDR3 residues: CASSSLGGPGLAGGAQYF. In DNA form, the CDR3 reads TGTGCCAGCAGTTCCTTGGGGGGTCCGGGACTAGCGGGAGGGGCCCAGTATTTT.

This clone was detected a few times. The chain uses TRBV28 and TRBJ2-7; 11 nucleotides match TRBD1. With V trimmed by 6 bases and J by 7 bases, 14 bases remained unmatched. Germline V CDR1 and CDR2: MDHEN, SYDVKM. The CDR3 sequence is 16 residues long. The CDR3 nucleotides are TGTGCCAGCAGCCACCCCTTGCGGACAGGGGGCGGGGAGCAGTACTTC. Amino acid sequence: CASSHPLRTGGGEQYF.

This rearrangement joins TRBV7-2 to TRBJ2-2, with 8 bases identical to TRBD2. The V gene end was trimmed by 7 bases and the J gene end by 5 bases; junction bases not matched to a gene: 6. Germline V gene lookup returns CDR1 SGHTA and CDR2 FQGNSA. The CDR3 has 14 amino acids. The CDR3 reads CASTPRGGTGELFF. CDR3 nucleotides: TGTGCCAGCACCCCCCGGGGGGGAACCGGGGAGCTGTTTTTT.

This chain joins TRBV10-3 and TRBJ2-5; 8 nucleotides match TRBD2. The length of the CDR3 is 15 residues. Trimming at V came to 7 bases and at J to 5 bases, leaving 12 bases not matched to a gene. CDR1 ENHRY and CDR2 SYGVKD come from the germline V gene. The CDR3 DNA reads as TGTGCCATCAATACGGAGGGACTAGGGGCCGAGACCCAGTACTTC. Its protein is CAINTEGLGAETQYF.

The gene calls are TRBV7-9 and TRBJ2-1; 9 bases align to TRBD1. CDR1 and CDR2 (germline): SEHNR, FQNEAQ (reference sequence). The ends lost 5 bases at V and 9 bases at J; junction bases unmatched: 11. The CDR3 loop spans 15 amino acids. As DNA, the CDR3 is TGTGCCAGCAGCCGAGGGGGACAGGGCTCGGGTGAGCAGTTCTTC. Protein: CASSRGGQGSGEQFF.